Described below is a single T cell receptor (beta chain) sequence and its context. Antigen unknown. The protocol was immunoSEQ multiplex PCR, while the TCRdb copy is restricted to in-frame clones and leaves out a portion. The sample consists of 22,000 or so clones, around 76% of them appearing once. The data belong to a study of STAT5B mutations in CD4+ large granular lymphocyte leukemia. Study results and caveats: Top patient clones used TRBV06 genes more often: 8/27 versus 2/35 in controls.

The CDR3 loop spans 15 amino acids. V was shortened by 1 base and J by 7 bases, with 14 bases between the two germline ends. Germline V gene data show CDR1 as MNHEY and CDR2 as SMNVEV (reference sequence). This TCR was sampled from a human donor in good health. The sample comprised CD4+ T cells from blood buffy coats. The J gene is TRBJ1-5, the V gene TRBV27; TRBD1 might be the D (6 bases). The CDR3: CASSLFGRGGQPQHF. CDR3 nucleotide sequence: TGTGCCAGCAGTTTATTCGGCAGGGGCGGACAGCCCCAGCATTTT.